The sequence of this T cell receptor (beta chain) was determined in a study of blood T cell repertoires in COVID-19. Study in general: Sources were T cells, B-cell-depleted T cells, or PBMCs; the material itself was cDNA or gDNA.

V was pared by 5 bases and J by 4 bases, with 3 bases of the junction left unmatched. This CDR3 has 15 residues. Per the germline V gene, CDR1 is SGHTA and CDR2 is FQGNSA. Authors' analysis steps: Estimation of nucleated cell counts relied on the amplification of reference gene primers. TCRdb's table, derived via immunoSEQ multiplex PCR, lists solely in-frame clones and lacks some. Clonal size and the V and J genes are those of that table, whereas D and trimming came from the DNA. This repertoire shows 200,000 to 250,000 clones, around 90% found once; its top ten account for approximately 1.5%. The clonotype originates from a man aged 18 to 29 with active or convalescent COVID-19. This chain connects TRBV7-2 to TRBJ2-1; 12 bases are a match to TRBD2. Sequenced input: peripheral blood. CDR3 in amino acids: CASSPLAGGYNEQFF. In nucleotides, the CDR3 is TGTGCCAGCAGCCCCCTAGCGGGAGGGTACAATGAGCAGTTCTTC. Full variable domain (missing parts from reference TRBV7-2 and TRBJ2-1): GAGVSQSPSNKVTEKGKDVELRCDPISGHTALYWYRQSLGQGLEFLIYFQGNSAPDKSGLPSDRFSAERTGGSVSTLTIQRTQQEDSAVYLCASSPLAGGYNEQFFGPGTRLTVL.